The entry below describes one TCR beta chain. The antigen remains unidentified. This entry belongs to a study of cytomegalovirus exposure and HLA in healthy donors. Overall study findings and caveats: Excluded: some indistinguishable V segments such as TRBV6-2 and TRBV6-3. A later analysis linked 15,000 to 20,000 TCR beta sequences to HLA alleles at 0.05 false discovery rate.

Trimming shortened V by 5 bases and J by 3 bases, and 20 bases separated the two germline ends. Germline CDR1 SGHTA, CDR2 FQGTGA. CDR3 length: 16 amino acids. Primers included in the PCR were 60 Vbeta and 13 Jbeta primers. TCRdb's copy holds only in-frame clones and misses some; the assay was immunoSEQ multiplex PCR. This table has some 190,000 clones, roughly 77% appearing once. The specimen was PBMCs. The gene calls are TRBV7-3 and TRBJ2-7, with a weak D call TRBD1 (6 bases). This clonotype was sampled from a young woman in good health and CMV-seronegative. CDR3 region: CASSHSEMTGRYEQYF. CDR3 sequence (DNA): TGTGCCAGCAGCCATTCAGAGATGACAGGTCGCTACGAGCAGTACTTC.